The TCR beta chain under discussion was sequenced for a study of sequential checkpoint blockade in melanoma. This clone was found once. CDR1 and CDR2 (germline): SGHRS, YFSETQ. With V trimmed by 4 bases and J by 1 base, 4 bases remained unmatched. The CDR3 runs to 15 residues. Assay: immunoSEQ multiplex PCR; the TCRdb copy retains only in-frame clones and omits some. The table includes approximately 10,000 clones, roughly 80% detected once. The treatment denotes: randomized to nivolumab then ipilimumab (arm A) or the reverse (arm B). No patient had prior DNA-damaging chemotherapy. The genes are TRBV5-1 and TRBJ2-4; 8 nucleotides line up with TRBD1. The source material was CD8+ T cells sorted from blood (inferred from file names), sampled from a patient given nivolumab and ipilimumab in sequence. This TCR derives from a human donor with melanoma. The CDR3 loop is CASSTRQGAKNIQYF. The CDR3 DNA is TGCGCCAGCAGCACTCGACAGGGGGCCAAAAACATTCAGTACTTC.